A selection of T cell receptor beta chains follows, all from one sample in a study of blood T cell repertoires in COVID-19. TCRdb's copy holds only in-frame clones and misses some; the assay was immunoSEQ multiplex PCR. The sample carries 97,000 or so clones, roughly four fifths recorded once. Sequencing used peripheral blood. The receptors come from a man aged 35-49 years with active or convalescent COVID-19. Both conserved end residues are part of each CDR3. D genes are given only for firm matches. Expanded clones are given a class, and other clones once, few, many or no size at all.

V: TRBV18; size: -; J: TRBJ2-1; D: TRBD2; CDR3: CASSPYPRTSSLKRDNEQFF; DNA: TGTGCCAGCTCACCCTACCCCCGGACTAGCTCCCTCAAGCGGGACAATGAGCAGTTCTTC
V: TRBV6-4; size: -; J: TRBJ1-1; D: -; CDR3: CASRETVNTEAFF; DNA: TGTGCCAGCAGGGAGACAGTTAACACTGAAGCTTTCTTT
V: TRBV6-5; size: -; J: TRBJ1-4; D: -; CDR3: CASRPGGPNEKLFF; DNA: TGTGCCAGCCGGCCCGGAGGCCCCAATGAAAAACTGTTTTTT
V: TRBV6-5; size: -; J: TRBJ2-5; D: -; CDR3: CASSYSTVREETQYF; DNA: TGTGCCAGCAGTTACTCCACCGTGAGGGAGGAGACCCAGTACTTC
V: TRBV7-9; size: -; J: TRBJ2-1; D: -; CDR3: CASSLLGPYNEQFF; DNA: TGTGCCAGCAGCTTATTGGGGCCCTACAATGAGCAGTTCTTC
V: TRBV11-2; size: -; J: TRBJ2-5; D: TRBD1; CDR3: CATAGQGGETQYF; DNA: TGTGCCACCGCGGGACAGGGGGGGGAGACCCAGTACTTC
V: TRBV10-3; size: -; J: TRBJ2-2; D: -; CDR3: CAISESFGNTGELFF; DNA: TGTGCCATCAGTGAGTCCTTCGGGAACACCGGGGAGCTGTTTTTT
V: TRBV9; size: -; J: TRBJ2-3; D: TRBD1; CDR3: CASSVGGSGGFGTQYF; DNA: TGTGCCAGCAGCGTAGGAGGGTCAGGGGGATTCGGTACGCAGTATTTT
V: TRBV2; size: -; J: TRBJ2-7; D: -; CDR3: CASSVTGLYEQYF; DNA: TGTGCCAGCAGTGTTACAGGGCTCTACGAGCAGTACTTC
V: TRBV7-6; size: -; J: TRBJ1-4; D: -; CDR3: CASSLQGPATNEKLFF; DNA: TGTGCCAGCAGCTTACAGGGCCCTGCAACTAATGAAAAACTGTTTTTT
V: TRBV10-3; size: -; J: TRBJ1-4; D: TRBD1; CDR3: CAISRTGADEKLFF; DNA: TGTGCCATCAGCCGGACAGGGGCCGATGAAAAACTGTTTTTT
V: TRBV21-1; size: -; J: TRBJ1-1; D: -; CDR3: CASSSRAGMDTEAFF; DNA: TGTGCCAGCAGCTCCAGGGCAGGGATGGACACTGAAGCTTTCTTT
V: TRBV7-2; size: -; J: TRBJ2-7; D: -; CDR3: CASSSQQGAAYEQYF; DNA: TGTGCCAGCAGCTCCCAACAGGGCGCGGCGTACGAGCAGTACTTC
V: TRBV2; size: -; J: TRBJ2-7; D: -; CDR3: CASSVTAMTSEQYF; DNA: TGTGCCAGCAGTGTAACAGCAATGACTAGTGAGCAGTACTTC
V: TRBV9; size: -; J: TRBJ2-7; D: -; CDR3: CASSVHPGQTYEQYF; DNA: TGTGCCAGCAGCGTCCACCCGGGACAAACCTACGAGCAGTACTTC
V: TRBV6-5; size: -; J: TRBJ2-3; D: TRBD2; CDR3: CASAQLAGGGEQYF; DNA: TGTGCCAGCGCCCAACTAGCGGGGGGCGGGGAGCAGTATTTT
V: TRBV6-5; size: -; J: TRBJ1-1; D: TRBD1; CDR3: CASSYWGQGRVTEAFF; DNA: TGTGCCAGCAGTTACTGGGGACAGGGAAGGGTCACTGAAGCTTTCTTT
V: TRBV6-1; size: -; J: TRBJ1-6; D: -; CDR3: CASSEAGWQGSPLHF; DNA: TGTGCCAGCAGTGAAGCGGGGTGGCAGGGTTCACCCCTCCACTTT
V: TRBV7-9; size: -; J: TRBJ2-7; D: -; CDR3: CASSLAGTGLYEQYF; DNA: TGTGCCAGCAGTCTTGCCGGGACTGGCCTGTACGAGCAGTACTTC
V: TRBV9; size: -; J: TRBJ2-3; D: TRBD2; CDR3: CASRAPGLAGATDTQYF; DNA: TGTGCCAGCAGGGCTCCGGGACTAGCGGGGGCCACAGATACGCAGTATTTT
V: TRBV6-5; size: few; J: TRBJ2-3; D: -; CDR3: CASTQGRGLTDTQYF; DNA: TGTGCCAGCACCCAGGGGCGGGGGCTCACAGATACGCAGTATTTT
V: TRBV24-1; size: -; J: TRBJ1-4; D: -; CDR3: CATSDTGEKLFF; DNA: TGTGCCACCAGTGACACAGGTGAAAAACTGTTTTTT
V: TRBV4-3; size: -; J: TRBJ2-2; D: TRBD1; CDR3: CTSSQDLGQGSGTGELFF; DNA: TGCACCAGCAGCCAAGATCTGGGACAGGGGAGTGGCACCGGGGAGCTGTTTTTT
V: TRBV27; size: -; J: TRBJ1-6; D: TRBD1; CDR3: CASSGTGGTLSPLHF; DNA: TGTGCCAGCAGTGGTACAGGGGGCACTTTGTCACCCCTCCACTTT
V: TRBV5-1; size: -; J: TRBJ1-1; D: -; CDR3: CASSLSGGTPEAFF; DNA: TGCGCCAGCAGCTTGTCTGGGGGGACGCCTGAAGCTTTCTTT
V: TRBV7-2; size: -; J: TRBJ1-1; D: TRBD1; CDR3: CASSSTGTGYNEAFF; DNA: TGTGCCAGCAGCTCTACCGGGACAGGGTATAATGAAGCTTTCTTT
V: TRBV15; size: -; J: TRBJ1-1; D: -; CDR3: CATQDRWDTEAFF; DNA: TGTGCCACCCAAGACAGGTGGGACACTGAAGCTTTCTTT
V: TRBV4-2; size: once; J: TRBJ2-3; D: -; CDR3: CASSQAQRQDTQYF; DNA: TGTGCCAGCAGCCAAGCCCAACGACAGGATACGCAGTATTTT
V: TRBV5-4; size: -; J: TRBJ1-1; D: -; CDR3: CASSSSTGFRDTEAFF; DNA: TGTGCCAGCAGCTCCTCAACAGGGTTTAGGGACACTGAAGCTTTCTTT
V: TRBV6-5; size: -; J: TRBJ1-6; D: TRBD1; CDR3: CASQRTGWAPLHF; DNA: TGTGCCTCCCAAAGGACAGGTTGGGCACCCCTCCACTTT
V: TRBV4-3; size: -; J: TRBJ1-4; D: -; CDR3: CASSHHPGIDEKLFF; DNA: TGCGCCAGCAGCCATCATCCCGGGATCGATGAAAAACTGTTTTTT